This T cell receptor beta chain was retrieved from a study of OX40 agonist ivuxolimab in advanced cancers. Libraries were prepared by immunoSEQ multiplex PCR; TCRdb keeps only in-frame clonotypes and omits some of them. Of around 70,000 clones in the sample, around 81% are singletons; the top ten hold approximately 5.6%. V was clipped by 9 bases and J by 4 bases, with 15 bases between them. The CDR3 extends over 13 amino acids. The V gene's germline CDR1 is LNHDA and CDR2 SQIVND (reference sequence). Study findings and constraints: Part of the nonresponder group also had normalized T-cell clonal expansion that was low. Patients who responded partially at 0.1-3.0 mg/kg showed clonal expansion ranking among the lowest.

This clone was counted a few times. The target antigen is unknown. Specimen: CD4+ or CD8+ T cells sorted from blood, collected in a trial of the OX40 agonist ivuxolimab. The receptor's source is an adult with an advanced solid tumor such as melanoma, head and neck, liver or kidney cancer. The rearrangement links TRBV19 to TRBJ1-1; D gene uncertain. Written as DNA, the CDR3 is TGTGCCAGCGCGAACAACGTGGGCACTGAAGCTTTCTTT. Residues: CASANNVGTEAFF. Together with reference TRBV19 and TRBJ1-1, the CDR3 gives the full variable domain: DGGITQSPKYLFRKEGQNVTLSCEQNLNHDAMYWYRQDPGQGLRLIYYSQIVNDFQKGDIAEGYSVSREKKESFPLTVTSAQKNPTAFYLCASANNVGTEAFFGQGTRLTVV.